These 20 T cell receptor beta chains share one sample of origin, sequenced in a study of blood T cell repertoires in COVID-19. Sequencing used immunoSEQ multiplex PCR; TCRdb keeps in-frame clones, though not all of them. The table lists under 200,000 clones, roughly 90% of them singletons. The material sequenced was PBMCs or T cells enriched from blood (not recorded which). These receptors came from a woman in her forties or fifties who had recovered from COVID-19.

This sequence joins TRBV7-2 and TRBJ1-1; no clear D. Germline CDR1 is SGHTA and CDR2 is FQGNSA. Trimming removed 5 bases from V and 3 bases from J, with 10 bases in between. The CDR3 runs to 13 residues. CDR3 nucleotide sequence: TGTGCCAGCAGCCTCCAGGCGTACACTGAAGCTTTCTTT. It is translated as CASSLQAYTEAFF.

The rearrangement joins TRBV5-1 to TRBJ2-7; 11 bases map to TRBD2. Trimming at V came to 1 base and at J to 3 bases, leaving 3 bases not matched to a gene. CDR1 is SGHRS and CDR2 is YFSETQ in the germline V gene. This CDR3 comprises 15 residues. The CDR3 protein is CASSLTGLAVYEQYF. The CDR3 nucleotides are TGCGCCAGCAGCTTGACGGGACTAGCGGTCTACGAGCAGTACTTC.

The V and J genes are TRBV30 and TRBJ2-5; TRBD2 matches 12 bases. Germline trimming cut 5 bases from V and 4 bases from J; bases unmatched to any gene: 8. CDR3 length: 15 residues. Per the germline V gene, CDR1 is GTSNPN and CDR2 is SVGIG (reference sequence). CDR3 region: CAWGGTSGRTETQYF. The CDR3 nucleotides read TGTGCCTGGGGGGGTACTAGCGGGAGGACAGAGACCCAGTACTTC.

CDR3 sequence reads: CASSATSVGTDTQYF. Here the CDR3 DNA reads TGTGCCAGCAGCGCCACTAGCGTTGGCACAGATACGCAGTATTTT. The rearrangement joins TRBV7-3 to TRBJ2-3, with 7 bases matching TRBD2. CDR1 is SGHTA and CDR2 is FQGTGA in the germline V gene. The CDR3 has 15 amino acids. V lost 5 bases, J lost 1 base, and 6 bases stayed unmatched.

About this clone: The identical CDR3 is also encoded by other nucleotide sequences in the sample. V is TRBV29-1 and J is TRBJ1-1, with D possibly TRBD1 on 5 matching bases. This CDR3 region has 11 residues. V was clipped by 4 bases and J by 5 bases, with 8 bases between them. Germline assignment: CDR1 SQVTM and CDR2 ANQGSEA. CDR3 DNA sequence: TGCAGCGTTGGCCAGGGAACTGAAGCTTTCTTT. Amino acids: CSVGQGTEAFF.

V is TRBV28 and J is TRBJ1-1, with 9 bases matching TRBD1. This CDR3 has 16 residues. The junction had 8 bases not matched to a gene; V was cut back by 6 bases and J by 0 bases. CDR1 and CDR2 from the germline V gene are MDHEN and SYDVKM. CDR3 loop: CASRPSTGGMNTEAFF. The CDR3 DNA is TGTGCCAGCAGGCCGTCCACAGGGGGCATGAACACTGAAGCTTTCTTT. Looking up the rest from reference TRBV28 and TRBJ1-1 gives the full variable domain: DVKVTQSSRYLVKRTGEKVFLECVQDMDHENMFWYRQDPGLGLRLIYFSYDVKMKEKGDIPEGYSVSREKKERFSLILESASTNQTSMYLCASRPSTGGMNTEAFFGQGTRLTVV.

The chain is built from TRBV6-1 and TRBJ2-2; TRBD1 might be the D (5 bases). Trimming pared 0 bases from V and 4 bases from J, leaving 15 bases between. This CDR3 spans 17 amino acids. CDR1 is MNHNS and CDR2 is SASEGT in the germline V gene. As DNA, the CDR3 is TGTGCCAGCAGTGAAGCCGGGTACAGGCCGGTCACCGGGGAGCTGTTTTTT. Translating gives CASSEAGYRPVTGELFF.

The chain couples TRBV10-1 to TRBJ2-6; the D gene is possibly TRBD1 (7 bases). Looked up from germline, CDR1 is WNHNN and CDR2 is SYGVQD (reference sequence). The CDR3 is made up of 16 amino acids. Deletions cut 6 bases from V and 0 bases from J, with 12 bases between. DNA of the CDR3: TGCGCCAGCAGCGCGGGACAGAGCTCTGGGGCCAACGTCCTGACTTTC. Its protein product is CASSAGQSSGANVLTF.

The CDR3 sequence: CASSIINPGDGEKLFF. CDR3 sequence (DNA): TGTGCCAGTAGTATAATCAATCCGGGGGATGGAGAAAAACTGTTTTTT. The J gene is TRBJ1-4, the V gene TRBV19; TRBD1 might be the D (5 bases). CDR3 size: 16 residues. The ends were cut back, 2 bases at V and 8 bases at J, with 18 bases in the middle. Germline V CDR1 and CDR2: LNHDA, SQIVND (reference sequence).

J is TRBJ2-1 and V is TRBV24-1; D may be TRBD2 (5 bases). The ends were cut back, 4 bases at V and 1 base at J, with 13 bases in the middle. From germline, CDR1 is KGHDR and CDR2 SFDVKD. The CDR3 consists of 16 residues. Here the CDR3 DNA reads TGTGCCACCAGTGAACACCACAGAGGGTCCTACAATGAGCAGTTCTTC. Translation: CATSEHHRGSYNEQFF.

The gene calls are TRBV19 and TRBJ1-1; no clear D. The CDR3 spans 14 residues. Trimming took 6 bases from V and 0 from J, leaving 11 bases between them. Germline CDR1 and CDR2: LNHDA and SQIVND (reference sequence). CDR3: CASRAPFVNTEAFF. The CDR3 DNA follows: TGTGCCAGTAGAGCTCCTTTTGTGAACACTGAAGCTTTCTTT.

This sequence joins TRBV19 and TRBJ2-3; 10 bases are shared with TRBD2. Germline V gene data show CDR1 as LNHDA and CDR2 as SQIVND (reference sequence). The CDR3 has 15 amino acids. The J segment lost 6 bases and the V segment lost 9 bases, leaving 12 bases of the junction unmatched. CDR3 bases: TGTGCCAGCGCGAATCAGGGGGGACTAGCGGATACGCAGTATTTT. Its protein product is CASANQGGLADTQYF. The complete variable domain, with remaining parts taken from reference TRBV19 and TRBJ2-3, reads DGGITQSPKYLFRKEGQNVTLSCEQNLNHDAMYWYRQDPGQGLRLIYYSQIVNDFQKGDIAEGYSVSREKKESFPLTVTSAQKNPTAFYLCASANQGGLADTQYFGPGTRLTVL.

The V and J genes are TRBV6-1 and TRBJ1-6, with D possibly matching TRBD1 (6 bases). This CDR3 contains 18 residues. Trimming stripped 3 bases from V and 3 bases from J, with 18 bases between. Germline assignment: CDR1 MNHNS and CDR2 SASEGT. The CDR3 DNA sequence: TGTGCCAGCAGTGATACAGGGCCGACTTCCTACTATAATTCACCCCTCCACTTT. Residues: CASSDTGPTSYYNSPLHF.

V is TRBV9 and J is TRBJ2-2; 9 positions match TRBD2. V lost 2 bases to trimming and J lost 0 bases; unmatched junction nucleotides: 5. Germline CDR1 reads SGDLS; CDR2 reads YYNGEE. The CDR3 has 17 residues. CDR3 sequence reads: CASSVSGTSPNTGELFF. CDR3 coding DNA: TGTGCCAGCAGCGTCTCCGGGACTAGCCCGAACACCGGGGAGCTGTTTTTT.

The chain couples TRBV15 to TRBJ2-2, with no clear D. V shed 5 bases and J shed 4 bases, with 14 bases lying between them. Germline lookup yields CDR1 LNHNV and CDR2 YYDKDF (reference sequence). This CDR3 is built from 15 residues. CDR3 DNA: TGTGCCACCAGCTTTGCAGGTCGTGGCACCGGGGAGCTGTTTTTT. Protein: CATSFAGRGTGELFF.

The J gene is TRBJ2-5, the V gene TRBV2; 10 positions match TRBD1. CDR1 and CDR2 from the germline V gene are SNHLY and FYNNEI. After removal of 2 bases from V and 4 bases from J, the junction contained 4 bases not matched to a gene. The CDR3 covers 15 residues. In DNA, the CDR3 is TGTGCCAGCAGTGAAAGGGACAGGGGCGGAGAGACCCAGTACTTC. This translates into CASSERDRGGETQYF.

The chain carries TRBV5-4 and TRBJ2-1, with D possibly matching TRBD2 (7 bases). There are 17 residues in the CDR3. The ends were cut back, 4 bases at V and 6 bases at J, with 23 bases in the middle. Germline V gene lookup returns CDR1 SGHNT and CDR2 YYREEE (reference sequence). The CDR3 nucleotides read TGTGCCAGCAGCCTCGGGACACCGGGACTACTATTCAATGAGCAGTTCTTC. This encodes CASSLGTPGLLFNEQFF.

This chain joins TRBV20-1 and TRBJ2-7, with 10 nucleotides matching TRBD2. CDR1 DFQATT and CDR2 SNEGSKA come from the germline V gene (reference sequence). This CDR3 contains 14 residues. V lost 3 bases to trimming and J lost 6 bases; unmatched junction nucleotides: 8. CDR3 bases: TGCAGTGCTAGTTCTAGCGGGAGCCAGGGCGAGCAGTACTTC. Translation: CSASSSGSQGEQYF.

J is TRBJ1-6 and V is TRBV5-4; D ambiguous. The CDR3 is 16 residues long. Per the germline V gene, CDR1 is SGHNT and CDR2 is YYREEE (reference sequence). The germline V and J ends were trimmed by 0 bases and 5 bases, with 12 bases remaining between them. CDR3 residues: CASSLAGSLNNSPLHF. CDR3 sequence (DNA): TGTGCCAGCAGCTTGGCGGGGAGCCTAAATAATTCACCCCTCCACTTT.

The gene calls are TRBV15 and TRBJ1-5, with D possibly matching TRBD1 (5 bases). V was trimmed by 4 bases and J by 2 bases, leaving 12 bases between them. Per germline, CDR1 LNHNV and CDR2 YYDKDF (reference sequence). The CDR3 sequence is 15 residues long. CDR3 residues: CATSMRPGGNQPQHF. The CDR3 DNA is TGTGCCACCAGCATGAGGCCGGGGGGCAATCAGCCCCAGCATTTT.